The 29 T cell receptor beta chains given below trace back to one sample, sequenced in a study of blood T cell repertoires in COVID-19. Sequenced by immunoSEQ multiplex PCR; TCRdb stores in-frame clones only, minus some. The table lists about 100,000 clones, approximately 93% of them singletons, with 0.97% in the top ten. The sequenced sample was peripheral blood. Receptors originate from a man aged 60 to 75 with acute or convalescent COVID-19.

V and J are TRBV7-2 and TRBJ2-5, with 7 bases that match TRBD2. V dropped 3 bases and J dropped 5; count of bases not matched to a gene: 6. This CDR3 contains 14 residues. CDR1 and CDR2 (germline): SGHTA, FQGNSA. DNA for the CDR3: TGTGCCAGCAGCTTGACTAGCTCGTGGGAGACCCAGTACTTC. Its protein is CASSLTSSWETQYF.

The genes are TRBV11-2 and TRBJ2-6; D is possibly TRBD1 (6 bases). CDR1 and CDR2 from the germline V gene are SGHAT and FQNNGV. This CDR3 contains 18 residues. The V end lost 4 bases, the J end lost 0 bases, and 16 bases lay between the germline ends. CDR3 sequence: CASSSLRGQHSGANVLTF. In DNA form, the CDR3 reads TGTGCCAGCAGCTCGCTTAGGGGACAACACTCTGGGGCCAACGTCCTGACTTTC.

The rearrangement uses TRBV2 and TRBJ1-3; D possibly corresponds to TRBD1 (5 bases). Trimming took off 5 bases at V and 0 bases at J, with 14 bases between the two ends. Germline V gene data show CDR1 as SNHLY and CDR2 as FYNNEI. This CDR3 has 16 amino acids. CDR3 bases: TGTGCCAGCAGTCTTCTACGGGACTTCTCTGGAAACACCATATATTTT. Translation: CASSLLRDFSGNTIYF.

The chain couples TRBV25-1 to TRBJ1-6; no firm D call. The CDR3 has 15 amino acids. With 2 bases removed from V and 7 bases from J, the gap between germline ends came to 12 bases. Germline values: CDR1 MGHDK, CDR2 SYGVNS. The CDR3 is CASSEGSGGNSPLHF. CDR3 bases: TGTGCCAGCAGTGAAGGAAGCGGAGGCAATTCACCCCTCCACTTT.

The rearrangement joins TRBV3-1 (or the pseudogene TRBV3-2) to TRBJ1-5, with a tentative D call TRBD1 (5 bases). Trimming pared 0 bases from V and 0 bases from J, leaving 12 bases between. This CDR3 spans 17 amino acids. Germline V gives CDR1 LGHDT, CDR2 YNNKEL (reference sequence). As DNA, the CDR3 is TGTGCCAGCAGCCAAGATCCGGCAGGGAATAGCAATCAGCCCCAGCATTTT. Translated, it gives CASSQDPAGNSNQPQHF.

This chain connects TRBV9 to TRBJ2-7, with D perhaps matching TRBD2 (6 bases). V lost 0 bases and J lost 1, with 8 bases in between. Germline values: CDR1 SGDLS, CDR2 YYNGEE. The CDR3 extends over 14 amino acids. The CDR3 protein is CASSVGLASYEQYF. Here the CDR3 DNA reads TGTGCCAGCAGCGTAGGGCTAGCGTCCTACGAGCAGTACTTC.

The rearrangement uses TRBV29-1 and TRBJ1-2, with no clear D. The CDR3 runs 11 residues. Germline V gene lookup returns CDR1 SQVTM and CDR2 ANQGSEA. The V gene lost 4 bases and the J gene lost 5 bases, with 8 bases spanning the gap. CDR3 loop: CSVGGGYGYTF. CDR3 sequence (DNA): TGCAGCGTTGGAGGAGGGTATGGCTACACCTTC.

This rearrangement joins TRBV27 to TRBJ2-2, with 7 bases aligning to TRBD1. CDR1 and CDR2 from the germline V gene are MNHEY and SMNVEV (reference sequence). The CDR3 consists of 14 residues. Trimming cost V 1 base and J 6 bases; bases outside gene matches: 2. CDR3 loop: CASSLYQGAGELFF. The CDR3 nucleotides are TGTGCCAGCAGTTTATACCAGGGGGCCGGGGAGCTGTTTTTT.

The V gene is TRBV28, the J gene TRBJ1-4, with D maybe TRBD1 (6 bases). Germline lookup yields CDR1 MDHEN and CDR2 SYDVKM. CDR3 length equals 14 residues. Trimming took 6 bases from V and 7 from J, leaving 15 bases between them. In nucleotides, the CDR3 is TGTGCCAGCAGCCTGACAGGCAGGGGTGAAAAACTGTTTTTT. This sequence encodes CASSLTGRGEKLFF.

The genes are TRBV7-9 and TRBJ1-1; D is possibly TRBD1 (6 bases). V shed 5 bases and J shed 8 bases, with 18 bases lying between them. This CDR3 contains 14 residues. CDR1 is SEHNR and CDR2 is FQNEAQ in the germline V gene (reference sequence). The CDR3 spells CASSPAGARAEAFF. The CDR3 coding sequence is TGTGCCAGCAGCCCTGCGGGGGCTCGCGCCGAAGCTTTCTTT.

V and J are TRBV14 and TRBJ1-3, with D possibly being TRBD1 (6 bases). The CDR3 is made up of 12 amino acids. V gave up 5 bases and J gave up 4 bases, with 6 bases separating them. Germline loops: CDR1 SGHDN, CDR2 FVKESK. The CDR3 coding sequence is TGTGCCAGCAGCGGGACAGGAAACACCATATATTTT. Translating it yields CASSGTGNTIYF.

This sequence joins TRBV5-4 and TRBJ1-2, with 7 bases that match TRBD1. The CDR3 contains 12 residues. The J segment lost 10 bases and the V segment lost 5 bases, leaving 8 bases of the junction unmatched. Germline CDR1 SGHNT, CDR2 YYREEE (reference sequence). The CDR3: CASSVDRVAYTF. Here the CDR3 DNA reads TGTGCCAGCAGTGTTGACAGGGTAGCCTACACCTTC.

CDR3 in amino acids: CASSSGTSGRRTGELFF. CDR3 DNA sequence: TGTGCCAGCTCATCCGGGACTAGCGGGAGGAGGACCGGGGAGCTGTTTTTT. The gene calls are TRBV18 and TRBJ2-2; the match to TRBD2 covers 15 bases. Trimming took 5 bases from V and 5 from J; bases not matched to a gene: 6. The CDR3 consists of 17 residues. CDR1 and CDR2 (germline): KGHSH, LQKENI.

The genes are TRBV7-8 and TRBJ1-2; no definite D call. The CDR3 loop spans 13 amino acids. V lost 5 bases, J lost 5 bases, and 12 bases lay in between. Per germline, CDR1 SGHVS and CDR2 FQNEAQ. CDR3 coding DNA: TGTGCCAGCAGCCTGCTGAGGGAATATGGCTACACCTTC. Translation: CASSLLREYGYTF.

This clone was observed a few times. The genes are TRBV28 and TRBJ2-7; D is possibly TRBD2 (6 bases). In germline, CDR1 is MDHEN, CDR2 SYDVKM. There are 16 residues in the CDR3. Trimming left V 6 bases short and J 2 bases short, with 20 bases between. The CDR3: CASSPGRGTEAYEQYF. The CDR3 nucleotides are TGTGCCAGCAGCCCCGGACGGGGGACCGAGGCCTACGAGCAGTACTTC. The entire variable domain, with the rest obtained from reference TRBV28 and TRBJ2-7, is as follows: DVKVTQSSRYLVKRTGEKVFLECVQDMDHENMFWYRQDPGLGLRLIYFSYDVKMKEKGDIPEGYSVSREKKERFSLILESASTNQTSMYLCASSPGRGTEAYEQYFGPGTRLTVT.

This sequence joins TRBV28 and TRBJ1-5, with 10 positions matching TRBD1. The CDR3 has 20 amino acids. V trimming: 6 bases; J trimming: 2 bases; junction bases outside the gene matches: 19. Germline V gene sequence: CDR1 MDHEN, CDR2 SYDVKM. CDR3 nucleotides: TGTGCCAGCAGCCTTAGCCCGGGACAGGGGATATATATTGGCAATCAGCCCCAGCATTTT. This encodes CASSLSPGQGIYIGNQPQHF.

V gene TRBV5-1 combines with J gene TRBJ2-3; D possibly corresponds to TRBD1 (5 bases). Trimming left V 4 bases short and J 1 base short, with 13 bases between. From germline, CDR1 is SGHRS and CDR2 YFSETQ. The CDR3 is 15 amino acids. The CDR3 sequence is CASSDIGARTDTQYF. Written as DNA, the CDR3 is TGCGCCAGCAGCGATATAGGGGCCCGCACAGATACGCAGTATTTT.

The rearrangement links TRBV11-3 to TRBJ1-1, with TRBD1 as a possible D gene (5 bases). The CDR3 spans 15 residues. Germline lookup yields CDR1 SGHNT and CDR2 YENEEA. Trimming removed 5 bases at V and 5 bases at J, with 18 bases between. CDR3 DNA: TGTGCCAGCAGCGCGGGGGAGACGGGGAGGACTGAAGCTTTCTTT. Protein: CASSAGETGRTEAFF.

The V and J genes are TRBV6-5 and TRBJ1-1; perhaps TRBD1 as D (6 bases). CDR1 is MNHEY and CDR2 is SVGAGI in the germline V gene. There are 13 residues in the CDR3. V lost 5 bases, J lost 5 bases, and 12 bases lay in between. CDR3 protein: CASSRPGQTEAFF. As DNA, the CDR3 is TGTGCCAGCAGTCGGCCTGGACAGACTGAAGCTTTCTTT.

In DNA, the CDR3 is TGTGCCAGCAGAGACCGGGCTCACGGGGGTGAAAAACTGTTTTTT. Amino acids: CASRDRAHGGEKLFF. The rearrangement joins TRBV6-5 to TRBJ1-4, with D possibly matching TRBD1 (5 bases). CDR3 length equals 15 residues. Germline loops: CDR1 MNHEY, CDR2 SVGAGI. V shed 6 bases and J shed 7 bases, with 18 bases lying between them.

The rearrangement links TRBV6-6 to TRBJ1-5, with TRBD1 matching over 7 bases. Losses at the gene ends were 10 bases for V and 9 bases for J; bases not matched to a gene: 15. The CDR3 runs to 14 residues. Germline V gene lookup returns CDR1 MNHNY and CDR2 SVGAGI (reference sequence). The CDR3 region is CATFPGQTRGPQHF. The CDR3 nucleotides read TGTGCCACCTTTCCGGGACAGACACGTGGGCCCCAGCATTTT.

This chain uses TRBV12-5 with TRBJ1-2, with TRBD1 matching over 8 bases. Germline values: CDR1 LGHNT, CDR2 FRNRAP. After removal of 5 bases from V and 3 bases from J, the junction contained 5 bases not matched to a gene. This CDR3 is built from 14 residues. The CDR3 DNA sequence: TGTGCTAGTGGTCCAGGGGGCTGGGACTATGGCTACACCTTC. This codes for CASGPGGWDYGYTF.

As DNA, the CDR3 is TGTGCCAGCAGCGCCCAGGGGGGTGGCTACACCTTC. Amino acids: CASSAQGGGYTF. The V call is TRBV27, the J call TRBJ1-2; 7 bases are a match to TRBD1. Trimming took 6 bases from V and 7 from J; bases not matched to a gene: 5. The CDR3 covers 12 residues. Germline V gene lookup returns CDR1 MNHEY and CDR2 SMNVEV (reference sequence).

This chain connects TRBV28 to TRBJ1-2, with a possible D match to TRBD1 (6 bases). CDR3 length: 13 amino acids. Trimming took off 6 bases at V and 7 bases at J, with 15 bases between the two ends. Germline loops: CDR1 MDHEN, CDR2 SYDVKM. Here the CDR3 DNA reads TGTGCCAGCAGGCAGAGTGGACAGTTTGGCTACACCTTC. It is translated as CASRQSGQFGYTF.

The J gene is TRBJ1-4, the V gene TRBV11-2, with 8 bases identical to TRBD1. Germline V gene data show CDR1 as SGHAT and CDR2 as FQNNGV. J lost 1 base, V lost 5 bases, and 3 bases had no gene match. The CDR3 has 15 amino acids. CDR3 nucleotides: TGTGCCAGCAGCCTCGACAGGGGAACTAATGAAAAACTGTTTTTT. As protein: CASSLDRGTNEKLFF.

For the CDR3, the DNA is TGCGCCAGCAGCTTGACAGGACCCACAGATACGCAGTATTTT. It translates to CASSLTGPTDTQYF. The genes are TRBV5-1 and TRBJ2-3, with D tentatively TRBD1 (5 bases). The CDR3 extends over 14 amino acids. Looked up from germline, CDR1 is SGHRS and CDR2 is YFSETQ. Trimming cost V 1 base and J 2 bases, with 8 bases left between them.

The V call is TRBV30, the J call TRBJ2-4; TRBD1 matches 7 bases. CDR1 is GTSNPN and CDR2 is SVGIG in the germline V gene (reference sequence). V shed 5 bases, J shed 6 bases, and the junction held 4 bases outside the gene matches. The CDR3 totals 12 residues. This chain's CDR3 is CAWDRERNIQYF. The CDR3 DNA reads as TGTGCCTGGGACAGGGAAAGAAACATTCAGTACTTC.

This chain joins TRBV28 and TRBJ1-1; tentatively, D is TRBD1 (6 bases). Trimming took 2 bases from V and 1 from J, leaving 11 bases between them. The germline V gene encodes CDR1 MDHEN and CDR2 SYDVKM. The CDR3 covers 15 residues. The CDR3 reads CASSLTGPQNTEAFF. The CDR3 nucleotides read TGTGCCAGCAGTTTAACAGGGCCCCAGAACACTGAAGCTTTCTTT.

V gene TRBV14 combines with J gene TRBJ2-2; D gene unclear. This CDR3 spans 16 amino acids. Germline lookup yields CDR1 SGHDN and CDR2 FVKESK. V lost 1 base to trimming and J lost 3 bases, with 12 bases between them. The chain's CDR3 is CASSQVRVMDTGELFF. CDR3 coding DNA: TGTGCCAGCAGCCAAGTACGGGTGATGGACACCGGGGAGCTGTTTTTT.